This record covers a single T cell receptor beta chain. Trimming left V 7 bases short and J 8 bases short, with 20 bases between. Germline V gene sequence: CDR1 MNHEY, CDR2 SVGEGT. The CDR3 runs to 14 residues. This specimen comes from a study of blood T cell repertoires in COVID-19. For the study at large: Both acute and convalescent COVID-19 samples were obtained from the United States, Italy and Spain.

Per the original data handling: Reference gene primers were amplified, and this amplification served to estimate nucleated cell counts. Clones were read by immunoSEQ multiplex PCR, and TCRdb kept only the in-frame ones, dropping some. Clonal size and the V and J genes are those of that table, whereas D and trimming came from the DNA. The sample carries hundreds of thousands of clones, approximately 86% recorded once. V usage is TRBV6-2 or TRBV6-3 and J usage is TRBJ1-2; D is possibly TRBD1 (6 bases). This TCR was recovered from an older woman who had recovered from COVID-19. The sequencing sample was made of peripheral blood. CDR3: CASTPPTGPSGYTF. CDR3 nucleotides: TGTGCCAGCACCCCTCCCACAGGGCCATCGGGCTACACCTTC.